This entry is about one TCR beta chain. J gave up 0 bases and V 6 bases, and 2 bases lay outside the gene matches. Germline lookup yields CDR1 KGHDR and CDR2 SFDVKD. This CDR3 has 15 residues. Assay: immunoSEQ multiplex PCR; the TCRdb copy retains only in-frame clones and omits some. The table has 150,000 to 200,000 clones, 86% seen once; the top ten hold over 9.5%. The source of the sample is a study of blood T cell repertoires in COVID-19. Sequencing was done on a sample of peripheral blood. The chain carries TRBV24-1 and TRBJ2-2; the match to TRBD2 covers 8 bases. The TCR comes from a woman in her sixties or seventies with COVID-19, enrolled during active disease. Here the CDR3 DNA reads TGTGCCACCAGTTTTAGCGGGGCGAACACCGGGGAGCTGTTTTTT. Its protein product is CATSFSGANTGELFF.